Following are 22 T cell receptor beta chains from one sample sequenced in a study of cytomegalovirus exposure and HLA in healthy donors. This PCR relied on a set of 60 Vbeta primers and 13 Jbeta primers. The protocol was immunoSEQ multiplex PCR, while the TCRdb copy is restricted to in-frame clones and leaves out a portion. The sample data list some 110,000 clones. Sample: PBMCs. The receptors come from a man aged 25-45 years in good health and CMV-seronegative.

V usage is TRBV6-1 and J usage is TRBJ2-7, with D possibly matching TRBD2 (5 bases). V lost 5 bases and J 5 bases, leaving 16 bases between the germline ends. There are 14 residues in the CDR3. Germline-derived CDR1 and CDR2 are MNHNS and SASEGT. The CDR3 DNA is TGTGCCAGCAGTCCTCGGTCGGAACTAGACGAGCAGTACTTC. Translated, it gives CASSPRSELDEQYF.

CDR3 DNA sequence: TGTGCCATCAGTGAGTCGTATAGGACCACTCTAGCGGGAGAAAGCGAGCAGTACTTC. Its translation is CAISESYRTTLAGESEQYF. The chain recombines TRBV10-3 with TRBJ2-7; 10 bases are shared with TRBD2. Germline V lookup: CDR1 ENHRY, CDR2 SYGVKD. V shed 0 bases, J shed 6 bases, and the junction held 17 bases outside the gene matches. There are 19 residues in the CDR3.

The chain employs TRBV6-6 and TRBJ1-2; 10 bases match TRBD1. Germline trimming cut 6 bases from V and 7 bases from J; bases unmatched to any gene: 5. Germline V gene data show CDR1 as MNHNY and CDR2 as SVGAGI (reference sequence). This CDR3 spans 13 amino acids. The CDR3 DNA reads as TGTGCCAGCAGGGGGACAGGGGAGGGTGGCTACACCTTC. Translation: CASRGTGEGGYTF.

This chain uses TRBV4-2 with TRBJ2-2, with D possibly TRBD1 on 6 matching bases. Trimming took 3 bases from V and 2 from J, leaving 13 bases between them. The length of the CDR3 is 16 residues. Germline V gives CDR1 LGHNA, CDR2 YNFKEQ. CDR3 in amino acids: CASSHLGQLNTGELFF. CDR3 DNA: TGTGCCAGCAGCCACCTTGGACAGTTAAACACCGGGGAGCTGTTTTTT.

This sequence joins TRBV6-5 and TRBJ1-3; a possible D gene is TRBD1 (5 bases). V lost 6 bases, J lost 0 bases, and 12 bases lay in between. From germline, CDR1 is MNHEY and CDR2 SVGAGI. This CDR3 has 15 amino acids. The CDR3: CASSPDSSSGNTIYF. Written as DNA, the CDR3 is TGTGCCAGCAGCCCTGACAGTAGCTCTGGAAACACCATATATTTT.

The chain joins TRBV29-1 to TRBJ2-3; 7 bases are shared with TRBD1. Germline V gene data show CDR1 as SQVTM and CDR2 as ANQGSEA. With 2 bases clipped from V and 4 bases from J, the junction kept 3 bases outside the gene matches. The CDR3 spans 13 residues. The CDR3 nucleotides are TGCAGCGTTGAACCAACAGGGGCAGATACGCAGTATTTT. Translated: CSVEPTGADTQYF.

The genes are TRBV5-1 and TRBJ1-1, with D unresolved. Trimming removed 0 bases at V and 5 bases at J, with 11 bases between. CDR1 is SGHRS and CDR2 is YFSETQ in the germline V gene. The CDR3 runs 14 residues. CDR3 in amino acids: CASSLGPGETEAFF. In nucleotides, the CDR3 is TGCGCCAGCAGCTTGGGGCCGGGTGAGACTGAAGCTTTCTTT.

The V and J genes are TRBV5-6 and TRBJ2-1; D might be TRBD2 (6 bases). Germline values: CDR1 SGHDT, CDR2 YYEEEE. The length of the CDR3 is 15 residues. V gave up 0 bases and J gave up 4 bases, with 11 bases separating them. The CDR3 loop is CASSLGGDTYNEQFF. In DNA, the CDR3 is TGTGCCAGCAGCTTGGGGGGGGATACGTACAATGAGCAGTTCTTC. The full variable domain, completed using reference TRBV5-6 and TRBJ2-1, is DAGVTQSPTHLIKTRGQQVTLRCSPKSGHDTVSWYQQALGQGPQFIFQYYEEEERQRGNFPDRFSGHQFPNYSSELNVNALLLGDSALYLCASSLGGDTYNEQFFGPGTRLTVL.

The CDR3 nucleotides read TGCAGCCTTAGCGGGATAAGCCCAGATACGCAGTATTTT. This encodes CSLSGISPDTQYF. J is TRBJ2-3 and V is TRBV29-1; 8 nucleotides match TRBD2. The J segment lost 4 bases and the V segment lost 8 bases, leaving 8 bases of the junction unmatched. Germline CDR1 reads SQVTM; CDR2 reads ANQGSEA. The CDR3 contains 13 residues.

The J gene is TRBJ2-7, the V gene TRBV30; 9 bases map to TRBD1. CDR1 and CDR2 from the germline V gene are GTSNPN and SVGIG (reference sequence). With V trimmed by 2 bases and J by 4 bases, 3 bases remained unmatched. The length of the CDR3 is 13 residues. CDR3 sequence reads: CAWSTGQGYEQYF. The CDR3 nucleotides read TGTGCCTGGAGTACGGGACAGGGTTACGAGCAGTACTTC.

Of note for this clone: Germline and junction disagree at one end, which may indicate a read error. Other DNA sequences in this sample translate to the same CDR3. CDR3 sequence: CASSGANSPLHF. The CDR3 DNA sequence: TGTGCCAGTAGTGGGGCTAATTCACCCCTTCACTTT. The chain employs TRBV19 and TRBJ1-6; D might be TRBD1 (5 bases). The CDR3 totals 12 residues. Germline CDR1 reads LNHDA; CDR2 reads SQIVND (reference sequence).

The chain employs TRBV2 and TRBJ1-4, with D maybe TRBD1 (5 bases). Germline lookup yields CDR1 SNHLY and CDR2 FYNNEI. V was clipped by 2 bases and J by 0 bases, with 10 bases between them. The CDR3 extends over 16 amino acids. DNA of the CDR3: TGTGCCAGCAGTGAAAGGGGCAGACCAACTAATGAAAAACTGTTTTTT. The encoded protein is CASSERGRPTNEKLFF.

V is TRBV5-1 and J is TRBJ2-5; 9 bases agree with TRBD2. J was trimmed by 8 bases and V by 0 bases; bases with no gene match: 8. Germline values: CDR1 SGHRS, CDR2 YFSETQ. The CDR3 runs 15 residues. Here the CDR3 DNA reads TGCGCCAGCAGCTTGGAAGTGGGACTAGCAGACACCCAGTACTTC. The encoded protein is CASSLEVGLADTQYF.

The gene calls are TRBV29-1 and TRBJ1-4, with D perhaps matching TRBD1 (6 bases). The germline V gene has CDR1 SQVTM and CDR2 ANQGSEA. This CDR3 comprises 13 residues. Trimming left V 7 bases short and J 7 bases short, with 16 bases between. The CDR3 here is CSAKGVTSEKLFF. The DNA for the CDR3 is TGCAGCGCTAAGGGGGTAACGAGTGAAAAACTGTTTTTT.

The DNA of the CDR3 is TGTGCCAGCAGCTGGACTAGCCCCGGGGAGCTGTTTTTT. It codes for CASSWTSPGELFF. This sequence joins TRBV5-4 and TRBJ2-2; TRBD2 matches 8 bases. Germline assignment: CDR1 SGHNT and CDR2 YYREEE (reference sequence). CDR3 length: 13 amino acids. J was trimmed by 6 bases and V by 3 bases; bases with no gene match: 1.

The chain carries TRBV5-8 and TRBJ1-1; TRBD1 agrees at 9 bases. The J segment lost 5 bases and the V segment lost 1 base, leaving 6 bases of the junction unmatched. The germline gives CDR1 SGHTS, CDR2 YDEGEE. CDR3 length: 15 amino acids. The CDR3 region has the DNA TGTGCCAGCAGCTTGTACACAGGGGGCAAGACTGAAGCTTTCTTT. As protein: CASSLYTGGKTEAFF.

The chain carries TRBV7-9 and TRBJ1-3; TRBD1 is a possible D gene (5 bases). The CDR3 is 16 amino acids. Germline V lookup: CDR1 SEHNR, CDR2 FQNEAQ (reference sequence). Deletions cut 6 bases from V and 0 bases from J, with 15 bases between. The chain's CDR3 is CASSFWDSSSGNTIYF. The CDR3 nucleotides are TGTGCCAGCAGTTTCTGGGACTCTAGCTCTGGAAACACCATATATTTT.

The gene calls are TRBV6-1 and TRBJ2-2; tentatively, D is TRBD1 (5 bases). V was clipped by 8 bases and J by 4 bases, with 11 bases between them. This CDR3 comprises 13 residues. CDR1 is MNHNS and CDR2 is SASEGT in the germline V gene. CDR3 residues: CASRRDGTGELFF. The CDR3 DNA reads TGTGCCAGCCGCAGGGATGGCACCGGGGAGCTGTTTTTT.

The genes are TRBV28 and TRBJ2-5; the match to TRBD2 covers 7 bases. The CDR3 length is 12 residues. In germline, CDR1 is MDHEN, CDR2 SYDVKM. Trimming took 6 bases from V and 5 from J; bases not matched to a gene: 3. The CDR3 region is CASRREAETQYF. The CDR3 nucleotides are TGTGCCAGCAGACGGGAGGCGGAGACCCAGTACTTC. Using reference TRBV28 and TRBJ2-5 for the parts outside the CDR3, the full variable domain is DVKVTQSSRYLVKRTGEKVFLECVQDMDHENMFWYRQDPGLGLRLIYFSYDVKMKEKGDIPEGYSVSREKKERFSLILESASTNQTSMYLCASRREAETQYFGPGTRLLVL.

The chain couples TRBV6-5 to TRBJ2-5; 9 bases agree with TRBD2. Looked up from germline, CDR1 is MNHEY and CDR2 is SVGAGI. The CDR3 sequence is 14 residues long. Germline trimming cut 0 bases from V and 9 bases from J; bases unmatched to any gene: 5. CDR3 loop: CASSYSTSGGAQYF. The CDR3 bases are TGTGCCAGCAGTTACTCGACTAGCGGCGGGGCCCAGTACTTC.

A note on this clone: Germline and junction disagree at one end, which may indicate a read error. Within the sample, other DNA sequences also encode this same CDR3. The J gene is TRBJ1-1, the V gene TRBV6-6, with D tentatively TRBD1 (5 bases). CDR3 length: 15 residues. Germline V gene lookup returns CDR1 MNHNY and CDR2 SVGAGI (reference sequence). CDR3 protein: CASSYSGRADTEAFF. CDR3 DNA sequence: TGTGCCAGCAGTTACTCCGGCAGGGCGGACACTGAAGCCTTCTTT.

The chain uses TRBV7-9 and TRBJ2-3, with D unclear. Trimming took off 5 bases at V and 4 bases at J, with 10 bases between the two ends. Looked up from germline, CDR1 is SEHNR and CDR2 is FQNEAQ (reference sequence). This CDR3 has 13 residues. The CDR3 DNA sequence: TGTGCCAGCAGCCTTATCGCGGCAGATACGCAGTATTTT. It yields the protein CASSLIAADTQYF.